Listed below are T cell receptor beta chains from one sample, sequenced in a study of shared clonotypes between healthy human individuals. Using immunoSEQ multiplex PCR, the repertoire was profiled, and TCRdb retains in-frame clones only, with some absent. The sample records about 2,100,000 clones, more than 85% being singletons. The sample was naive CD8+ T cells from PBMCs. The receptors originated from a man between 18 and 29 years old in good health. Some clones in this sample may be carry-over from other donors' samples. Each CDR3 is given with its conserved first and last residue. A D gene is named only where the DNA matches it firmly. Expanded clones get a size class; other rows say once, few or many, or leave the size out.

V gene	J gene	D gene	clone size	CDR3 DNA	CDR3 protein
TRBV29-1	TRBJ2-2	NA	once	TGCAGCGTTAGGTTAGCTTCTGGGGAGCTGTTTTTT	CSVRLASGELFF
TRBV19	TRBJ2-7	TRBD1	NA	TGTGCCAGTAGTTATCGGGGACAGGGCACCTACGAGCAGTACTTC	CASSYRGQGTYEQYF
TRBV29-1	TRBJ2-7	TRBD2	NA	TGCAGCGTTCGAGGCGGGGGTGATTACGAGCAGTACTTC	CSVRGGGDYEQYF
TRBV9	TRBJ2-1	NA	NA	TGTGCCAGCAGCCCACTTGGAGGGTACAATGAGCAGTTCTTC	CASSPLGGYNEQFF
TRBV5-1	TRBJ1-1	TRBD1	NA	TGCGCCAGCAGCTTGGGACAGGGGGGTCTTGGGACTGAAGCTTTCTTT	CASSLGQGGLGTEAFF
TRBV7-9	TRBJ2-6	NA	NA	TGTGCCAGCAGCTTAGTCCGGGGGTCTGGGGCCAACGTCCTGACTTTC	CASSLVRGSGANVLTF
TRBV6-5	TRBJ2-7	TRBD2	NA	TGTGCCAGCAGTTACTCCCATGGTAGCGGGGACGAGCAGTACTTC	CASSYSHGSGDEQYF
TRBV15	TRBJ1-4	TRBD1	NA	TGTGCCACCAGCAGAAGACAGGGGAGTAATGAAAAACTGTTTTTT	CATSRRQGSNEKLFF
TRBV7-9	TRBJ2-7	NA	NA	TGTGCCAGCAGCTTAGCCGGGACAATTTACGAGCAGTACTTC	CASSLAGTIYEQYF
TRBV4-1	TRBJ1-4	NA	NA	TGCGCCAGCAGCCAGGAGGAAAATCGACTGTTTTTT	CASSQEENRLFF
TRBV7-3	TRBJ2-3	NA	NA	TGTGCCAGCAGCTTAAAAACTTGGGGAGATACGCAGTATTTT	CASSLKTWGDTQYF
TRBV19	TRBJ2-5	TRBD1	NA	TGTGCCAGTAGTTCCCGGGACAGGGGGACAGAGACCCAGTACTTC	CASSSRDRGTETQYF
TRBV19	TRBJ2-3	NA	NA	TGTGCCAGTAGTGATGCAGATACGCAGTATTTT	CASSDADTQYF
TRBV27	TRBJ2-1	NA	NA	TGTGCCAGCAGCCCGACAGGTCCGGAGTACAATGAGCAGTTCTTC	CASSPTGPEYNEQFF
TRBV4-1	TRBJ1-5	TRBD1	NA	TGCGCCAGCAGCCAAGATGGCAGGGGGGATCAGCCCCAGCATTTT	CASSQDGRGDQPQHF
TRBV28	TRBJ2-7	TRBD1	NA	TGTGCCAGCAGTTTTTGGGGAGACAGGGGCCTACAATCCTACGAGCAGTACTTC	CASSFWGDRGLQSYEQYF
TRBV5-6	TRBJ2-7	NA	NA	TGTGCCAGCAGCGTAGGCTCCTACGAGCAGTACTTC	CASSVGSYEQYF
TRBV28	TRBJ2-7	NA	NA	TGTGCCAGCAGTTCCCCCCGGAGTGGGGGCGGTTTTTACGAGCAGTACTTC	CASSSPRSGGGFYEQYF
TRBV6-6	TRBJ1-2	TRBD1	NA	TGTGCCAGCACTACGGACAGGGGCCATAACTATGGCTACACCTTC	CASTTDRGHNYGYTF
TRBV18	TRBJ2-7	NA	NA	TGTGCCAGCTCAGGGGGATCGCCCCTGGGGGAGCAGTACTTC	CASSGGSPLGEQYF
TRBV27	TRBJ2-1	TRBD2	NA	TGTGCCAGCAGTTTCTTACTAGCGGGAGGGCCGAGGAATGAGCAGTTCTTC	CASSFLLAGGPRNEQFF
TRBV10-3	TRBJ1-1	TRBD1	NA	TGTGCCACGACAGGGACCAACACTGAAGCTTTCTTT	CATTGTNTEAFF
TRBV7-9	TRBJ1-5	TRBD1	NA	TGTGCCAGCAGTCGGGACAGGGGTTTGAATAGCAATCAGCCCCAGCATTTT	CASSRDRGLNSNQPQHF
TRBV5-6	TRBJ2-1	NA	NA	TGTGCCAGCAGCTTGAACGCGGGCTCCTACAATGAGCAGTTCTTC	CASSLNAGSYNEQFF
TRBV7-3	TRBJ2-2	NA	NA	TGTGCCAGCAGCTTATCAAGGTCCGGGGAGCTGTTTTTT	CASSLSRSGELFF
TRBV19	TRBJ1-2	NA	NA	TGTGCCAGTAGTGCGACAATACGTGGCTACACCTTC	CASSATIRGYTF
TRBV7-9	TRBJ1-5	NA	NA	TGTGCCAGCAGCTTAGAGGACGGTTATAGAACCCAGCATTTT	CASSLEDGYRTQHF